This T cell receptor (beta chain) stems from a study of metastatic and nonmetastatic thyroid tumors. All patients were treatment-naive before thyroid surgery. Germline V lookup: CDR1 MNHNS, CDR2 SASEGT. This CDR3 comprises 14 residues. Trimming pared 4 bases from V and 4 bases from J, leaving 13 bases between. TCRdb re-called the PCR reads through MiXCR. The repertoire holds 30,000 to 40,000 clones, 35% to 45% seen once, with over 20% in the top ten. The chain links TRBV6-1 to TRBJ1-2; D is unresolved. The receptor's source is a female donor with papillary thyroid cancer or a benign thyroid nodule (not recorded which). Some clones in this sample may be carry-over from other donors' samples. The material sequenced was tumor tissue. CDR3: CASSGPSDIYGYTF. The CDR3 DNA follows: TGTGCCAGCAGTGGGCCCAGCGATATCTATGGCTACACCTTC.